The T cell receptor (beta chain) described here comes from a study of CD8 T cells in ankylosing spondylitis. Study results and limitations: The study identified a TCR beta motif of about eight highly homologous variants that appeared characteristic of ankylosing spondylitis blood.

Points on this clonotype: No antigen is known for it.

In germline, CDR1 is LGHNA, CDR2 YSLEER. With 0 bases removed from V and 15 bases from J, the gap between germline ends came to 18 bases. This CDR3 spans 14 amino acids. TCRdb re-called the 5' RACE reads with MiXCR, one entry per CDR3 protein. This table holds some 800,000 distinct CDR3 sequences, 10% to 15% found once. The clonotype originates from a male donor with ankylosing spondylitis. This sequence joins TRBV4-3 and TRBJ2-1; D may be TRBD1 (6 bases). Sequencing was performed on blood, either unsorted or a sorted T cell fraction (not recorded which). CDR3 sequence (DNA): TGCGCCAGCAGCCAAGATAATGATTGGACAGTACCGTTCTTC. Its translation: CASSQDNDWTVPFF.